The entry below gives a single TCR beta chain sequence along with its context. What it binds is not known. At one end the junction does not follow the germline gene, possibly because of a read error. This specimen comes from a study of T cell responses to AZD1222 COVID-19 vaccine. Study-level findings and limits: Repertoires were collected only later (after the peak T cell response had occurred).

Germline CDR1 reads SSHAT; CDR2 reads FNYEAQ (reference sequence). The CDR3 runs 15 residues. Assay used: immunoSEQ multiplex PCR; TCRdb lists only in-frame clones, some missing. This repertoire shows 200,000 to 250,000 clones, more than 85% found once; its top ten account for approximately 1%. V is TRBV7-7 and J is TRBJ2-7; 9 nucleotides match TRBD1. The material sequenced was peripheral blood, taken on day 0 of MenACWY control vaccination. The sequence derives from an adult in good health. The CDR3 nucleotides read TGTGCTAGCAGTTGCACAGGGGGCGGGTCCTACGAGCAGTACTTC. Encoded protein: CASSCTGGGSYEQYF. Full variable domain (outside the CDR3, taken from reference TRBV7-7 and TRBJ2-7): GAGVSQSPRYKVTKRGQDVTLRCDPISSHATLYWYQQALGQGPEFLTYFNYEAQPDKSGLPSDRFSAERPEGSISTLTIQRTEQRDSAMYRCASSCTGGGSYEQYFGPGTRLTVT.